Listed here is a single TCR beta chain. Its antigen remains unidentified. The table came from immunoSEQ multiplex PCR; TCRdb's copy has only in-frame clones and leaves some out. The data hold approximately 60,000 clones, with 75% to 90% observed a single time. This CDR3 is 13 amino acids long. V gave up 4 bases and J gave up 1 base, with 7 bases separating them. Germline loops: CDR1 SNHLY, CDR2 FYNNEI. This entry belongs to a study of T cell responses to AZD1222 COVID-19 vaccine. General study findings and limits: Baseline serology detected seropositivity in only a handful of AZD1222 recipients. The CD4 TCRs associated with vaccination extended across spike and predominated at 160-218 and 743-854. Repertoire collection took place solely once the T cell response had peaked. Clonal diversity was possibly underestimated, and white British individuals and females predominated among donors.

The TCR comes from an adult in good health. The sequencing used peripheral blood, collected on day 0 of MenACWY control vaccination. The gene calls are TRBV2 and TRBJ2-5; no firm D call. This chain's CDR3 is CASSVSGQETQYF. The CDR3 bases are TGTGCCAGCAGTGTTTCCGGCCAAGAGACCCAGTACTTC.